This T cell receptor beta chain was documented in a study of T cells after yellow fever vaccination. The study's findings and limits: A limited proportion of clonotypes was detected within both the CD4 and CD8 compartments. The secondary T-cell response peaked on day 5, not day 15, but was weaker.

Template switching with 5'RACE generated the TCR cDNA and added a universal primer site and UMIs. TCRdb passed the 5' RACE reads through MiXCR, listing each CDR3 protein once. The repertoire includes 250,000 to 400,000 distinct CDR3 sequences, about 4% of them detected once, and around 23% sits in the top ten. This clonotype showed up many times. Antigen: not known. Germline V gene data show CDR1 as MNHEY and CDR2 as SMNVEV (reference sequence). The CDR3 loop spans 16 amino acids. With 7 bases clipped from V and 6 bases from J, the junction kept 16 bases outside the gene matches. The chain recombines TRBV27 with TRBJ2-3; TRBD1 agrees at 7 bases. The clonotype originates from a man between 18 and 29 years old who received the YFV17D yellow fever vaccine. The source material was PBMCs, sampled 5 days after the yellow fever booster vaccination. CDR3 sequence reads: CASTPVGPGRGDTQYF. DNA of the CDR3: TGTGCCAGCACCCCAGTGGGCCCCGGCAGGGGGGATACGCAGTATTTT.